Following are 7 T cell receptor beta chains from one sample sequenced in a study of T-cell memory formation after mild COVID-19. TCRdb re-analysed the 5' RACE reads in MiXCR, keeping a single row per CDR3 protein. The table has about 340,000 distinct CDR3 sequences, roughly an eighth seen once. Sequencing input: PBMCs or a T cell subset sorted from them (not recorded which). The source of these receptors is a man between 18 and 29 years old who had mild COVID-19 (a few samples of this study predate the infection). Cell type and time point are not known.

The sample holds a few counts of this clonotype. The rearrangement links TRBV6-5 to TRBJ1-1; 7 nucleotides match TRBD1. Trimming cost V 6 bases and J 1 base; bases outside gene matches: 5. Germline V gene data show CDR1 as MNHEY and CDR2 as SVGAGI. CDR3 length equals 14 residues. The CDR3 region has the DNA TGTGCCAGCAGAAGAGGGACAGCGAACACTGAAGCTTTCTTT. Its protein product is CASRRGTANTEAFF.

The V and J genes are TRBV19 and TRBJ2-7; 8 nucleotides line up with TRBD2. CDR3 length equals 13 residues. CDR1 is LNHDA, CDR2 SQIVND, per germline (reference sequence). Losses at the gene ends were 8 bases for V and 3 bases for J; bases not matched to a gene: 6. CDR3: CASSLTSDYEQYF. The CDR3 DNA follows: TGTGCCAGTTCTTTGACTAGCGACTACGAGCAGTACTTC.

This clonotype has just a few counts. The chain combines TRBV9 with TRBJ2-7; 12 bases align to TRBD1. The V gene's germline CDR1 is SGDLS and CDR2 YYNGEE. This CDR3 is 17 amino acids long. The V segment lost 4 bases and the J segment 5 bases; nucleotides outside the gene matches: 13. CDR3 loop: CASSPQWGQGASHEQYF. The CDR3 DNA reads TGTGCCAGCAGCCCCCAATGGGGACAGGGGGCGTCCCACGAGCAGTACTTC.

V is TRBV15 and J is TRBJ2-5, with D perhaps being TRBD1 or TRBD2 (6 bases each). From germline, CDR1 is LNHNV and CDR2 YYDKDF (reference sequence). This CDR3 region has 16 residues. V was trimmed by 1 base and J by 2 bases, leaving 14 bases between them. The DNA of the CDR3 is TGTGCCACCAGCAGAGTAGGGGGGATTTATCAAGAGACCCAGTACTTC. Its protein is CATSRVGGIYQETQYF.

This clonotype was seen a handful of times. This sequence joins TRBV2 and TRBJ2-1; D gene ambiguous. V lost 9 bases to trimming and J lost 7 bases, with 19 bases between them. CDR3 size: 14 residues. Germline loops: CDR1 SNHLY, CDR2 FYNNEI. CDR3 region: CARTPLWGSNEQFF. The CDR3 region has the DNA TGTGCCAGAACCCCGCTTTGGGGTTCAAATGAGCAGTTCTTC.

The genes are TRBV3-1 and TRBJ2-5; 14 positions agree with TRBD2. The CDR3 spans 20 residues. Germline CDR1 is LGHDT and CDR2 is YNNKEL (reference sequence). V was clipped by 1 base and J by 2 bases; unmatched bases: 12. The CDR3 reads CASSQGVGTSGGMRQETQYF. DNA for the CDR3: TGTGCCAGCAGCCAAGGGGTTGGGACTAGCGGGGGTATGCGGCAAGAGACCCAGTACTTC.

The chain recombines TRBV7-2 with TRBJ2-1; D possibly uses TRBD1 or TRBD2 (6 bases each). The CDR3 loop spans 14 amino acids. Trimming cost V 5 bases and J 6 bases, with 14 bases left between them. Germline V gene data show CDR1 as SGHTA and CDR2 as FQGNSA. The CDR3 nucleotides read TGTGCCAGCAGCCCCCAAAGGGGGGCCAATGAGCAGTTCTTC. Translation: CASSPQRGANEQFF.